The 24 T cell receptor beta chains below all came from one sample that was sequenced in a study of blood T cell repertoires in COVID-19. Produced via immunoSEQ multiplex PCR; TCRdb's table is partial and in-frame only. The table lists about 98,000 clones, about 80% of them singletons. The sample comprised peripheral blood. These receptors originate from a man in his sixties with acute or convalescent COVID-19.

This rearrangement joins TRBV7-2 to TRBJ2-3; TRBD2 matches at 7 bases. Germline V gene sequence: CDR1 SGHTA, CDR2 FQGNSA. The CDR3 sequence is 15 residues long. V lost 3 bases to trimming and J lost 3 bases; unmatched junction nucleotides: 6. This CDR3 is CASSFSSGGTDTQYF. DNA of the CDR3: TGTGCCAGCAGCTTTTCTAGCGGCGGTACAGATACGCAGTATTTT.

This chain uses TRBV30 with TRBJ1-1, with a tentative D call TRBD1 (5 bases). The germline V gene has CDR1 GTSNPN and CDR2 SVGIG (reference sequence). The V end was cut by 4 bases, the J end by 1 base, with 10 bases between. CDR3 length equals 13 residues. DNA for the CDR3: TGTGCCTGGACCACCGGGGGGAACACTGAAGCTTTCTTT. The encoded protein is CAWTTGGNTEAFF.

This chain uses TRBV5-1 with TRBJ2-3; possibly TRBD2 for D (5 bases). The V gene's germline CDR1 is SGHRS and CDR2 YFSETQ. Trimming pared 4 bases from V and 5 bases from J, leaving 17 bases between. The CDR3 length is 15 residues. CDR3 residues: CASSGSSTPGDTQYF. DNA of the CDR3: TGCGCCAGCAGCGGGAGCTCTACCCCGGGAGATACGCAGTATTTT.

Worth noting for this clone: The sample has other DNA sequences that encode this CDR3 too. This sequence joins TRBV6-5 and TRBJ2-3; D possibly corresponds to TRBD2 (5 bases). The CDR3 is 13 amino acids. The ends were cut back, 2 bases at V and 4 bases at J, with 7 bases in the middle. Per the germline V gene, CDR1 is MNHEY and CDR2 is SVGAGI. In DNA, the CDR3 is TGTGCCAGCAGTTACCGGGGTGCAGATACGCAGTATTTT. Translating it yields CASSYRGADTQYF.

The chain has TRBV7-2 and TRBJ1-6; D is uncertain. V shed 4 bases and J shed 5 bases, with 9 bases lying between them. Per germline, CDR1 SGHTA and CDR2 FQGNSA. This CDR3 has 14 amino acids. CDR3 in DNA: TGTGCCAGCAGCTCGCCAGGTGATAATTCACCCCTCCACTTT. This gives the protein CASSSPGDNSPLHF.

Only a few counts were recorded for this clone. This sequence joins TRBV7-2 and TRBJ1-6; D gene ambiguous. This CDR3 comprises 13 residues. V was shortened by 3 bases and J by 7 bases, with 7 bases between the two germline ends. In germline, CDR1 is SGHTA, CDR2 FQGNSA. The CDR3 sequence: CASSFGGNSPLHF. Written as DNA, the CDR3 is TGTGCCAGCAGCTTCGGAGGAAATTCACCCCTCCACTTT.

The chain uses TRBV6-4 and TRBJ2-2; no definite D call. Trimming removed 3 bases at V and 3 bases at J, with 8 bases between. The CDR3 spans 14 residues. From germline, CDR1 is MRHNA and CDR2 SNTAGT. CDR3 DNA: TGTGCCAGCAGTGAGGTCTCGGACACCGGGGAGCTGTTTTTT. Amino acids: CASSEVSDTGELFF.

The chain uses TRBV30 and TRBJ1-4; no clear D gene. The CDR3 runs to 14 residues. CDR1 and CDR2 from the germline V gene are GTSNPN and SVGIG (reference sequence). The V end lost 0 bases, the J end lost 0 bases, and 5 bases lay between the germline ends. Written as DNA, the CDR3 is TGTGCCTGGAGTGTCTATGCAACTAATGAAAAACTGTTTTTT. Translating it yields CAWSVYATNEKLFF. The full variable domain, its missing parts supplied by reference TRBV30 and TRBJ1-4, is SQTIHQWPATLVQPVGSPLSLECTVEGTSNPNLYWYRQAAGRGLQLLFYSVGIGQISSEVPQNLSASRPQDRQFILSSKKLLLSDSGFYLCAWSVYATNEKLFFGSGTQLSVL.

The chain joins TRBV11-2 to TRBJ2-1; a possible D gene is TRBD2 (6 bases). The CDR3 is made up of 15 amino acids. Germline V gives CDR1 SGHAT, CDR2 FQNNGV. The germline V and J ends were trimmed by 5 bases and 0 bases, with 11 bases remaining between them. CDR3: CASSRDSSSYNEQFF. CDR3 DNA: TGTGCCAGCAGCCGGGACTCGAGCTCCTACAATGAGCAGTTCTTC.

V is TRBV10-3 and J is TRBJ1-5; D is perhaps TRBD1 (6 bases). Trimming stripped 7 bases from V and 5 bases from J, with 12 bases between. Germline V gene lookup returns CDR1 ENHRY and CDR2 SYGVKD. The CDR3 has 13 amino acids. CDR3 residues: CAINSHRDQPQHF. The CDR3 DNA is TGTGCCATCAATTCTCACAGGGATCAGCCCCAGCATTTT.

V usage is TRBV10-1 and J usage is TRBJ2-3, with 7 bases matching TRBD1. This CDR3 contains 13 residues. CDR1 is WNHNN and CDR2 is SYGVQD in the germline V gene (reference sequence). Trimming at V came to 3 bases and at J to 7 bases, leaving 4 bases not matched to a gene. CDR3 sequence (DNA): TGCGCCAGCAGTGAAGGGGGCTCAAATACGCAGTATTTT. Translated: CASSEGGSNTQYF.

Ten or more counts support this clone. The chain carries TRBV30 and TRBJ1-1, with 8 bases identical to TRBD1. CDR1 and CDR2 (germline): GTSNPN, SVGIG (reference sequence). The CDR3 has 13 residues. V shed 8 bases and J 4 bases; nucleotides not matched to a gene: 9. The CDR3 DNA sequence: TGTGCCGGGAATGGACAGGGCCCCACTGAAGCTTTCTTT. Amino acids: CAGNGQGPTEAFF.

The gene calls are TRBV18 and TRBJ1-1, with D perhaps matching TRBD1 (6 bases). CDR1 and CDR2 (germline): KGHSH, LQKENI. V was clipped by 1 base and J by 0 bases, with 9 bases between them. The CDR3 spans 15 residues. CDR3 sequence (DNA): TGTGCCAGCTCACCACACCCAGGGGTGAACACTGAAGCTTTCTTT. Its protein product is CASSPHPGVNTEAFF.

The chain uses TRBV7-9 and TRBJ1-4; TRBD1 might be the D (5 bases). Germline CDR1 SEHNR, CDR2 FQNEAQ (reference sequence). The CDR3 covers 16 residues. Trimming removed 0 bases at V and 3 bases at J, with 11 bases between. The CDR3 is CASSLANQGSNEKLFF. DNA for the CDR3: TGTGCCAGCAGCTTAGCGAATCAGGGATCTAATGAAAAACTGTTTTTT.

This rearrangement joins TRBV7-2 to TRBJ1-5, with 7 bases matching TRBD1. CDR3 size: 16 residues. V lost 2 bases to trimming and J lost 3 bases; unmatched junction nucleotides: 7. CDR1 and CDR2 from the germline V gene are SGHTA and FQGNSA. The CDR3 DNA follows: TGTGCCAGCAGCTTAAGTCCGGGACAGAACAATCAGCCCCAGCATTTT. It is translated as CASSLSPGQNNQPQHF.

The gene calls are TRBV3-1 (or the pseudogene TRBV3-2) and TRBJ1-2, with 7 bases aligning to TRBD1. Germline V CDR1 and CDR2: LGHDT, YNNKEL (reference sequence). Trimming took 4 bases from V and 6 from J; bases not matched to a gene: 8. The CDR3 runs to 14 residues. The CDR3 reads CASSPWDRPDGYTF. The CDR3, as DNA: TGTGCCAGCAGCCCCTGGGACAGACCCGATGGCTACACCTTC.

About this clone: This could be a read error, since a much larger clone is one nucleotide away. This chain links TRBV24-1 with TRBJ2-1; 8 nucleotides agree with TRBD2. This CDR3 has 17 amino acids. CDR1 is KGHDR and CDR2 is SFDVKD in the germline V gene. The CDR3 nucleotides read TGTGCCACCGGTGATATGGGCGGACTAGCTGATGACAATGAGCAGTTCTTC. Translating gives CATGDMGGLADDNEQFF.

The chain has TRBV15 and TRBJ2-1, with TRBD2 identical over 11 bases. The trim removed 3 bases at V and 7 bases at J, leaving 8 bases unmatched. This CDR3 contains 16 residues. CDR1 is LNHNV and CDR2 is YYDKDF in the germline V gene (reference sequence). Written as DNA, the CDR3 is TGTGCCACCAGCAGGGTAGCGGGAGGGCCCAGGAATGAGCAGTTCTTC. Translated: CATSRVAGGPRNEQFF.

The chain combines TRBV15 with TRBJ1-2; D perhaps matches TRBD1 (5 bases). The CDR3 length is 14 residues. Trimming left V 0 bases short and J 7 bases short, with 12 bases between. The germline V gene encodes CDR1 LNHNV and CDR2 YYDKDF (reference sequence). The CDR3 is CATSRDRGTGGYTF. CDR3 DNA sequence: TGTGCCACCAGCAGAGATAGAGGCACAGGTGGCTACACCTTC.

This rearrangement joins TRBV11-3 to TRBJ2-1; 7 positions agree with TRBD2. Germline V CDR1 and CDR2: SGHNT, YENEEA. With 3 bases clipped from V and 6 bases from J, the junction kept 11 bases outside the gene matches. The CDR3 covers 16 residues. The CDR3 here is CASSFASGGRSNEQFF. The CDR3 DNA follows: TGTGCCAGCAGCTTCGCTAGCGGAGGACGGTCCAATGAGCAGTTCTTC.

The chain has TRBV7-8 and TRBJ1-5; D remains ambiguous. Germline CDR1 SGHVS, CDR2 FQNEAQ. The CDR3 runs 17 residues. Trimming took off 2 bases at V and 2 bases at J, with 16 bases between the two ends. CDR3 in amino acids: CASSLLFLTSRNQPQHF. CDR3 bases: TGTGCCAGCAGCTTATTGTTTTTGACATCTCGCAATCAGCCCCAGCATTTT. The whole variable domain, filled in from reference TRBV7-8 and TRBJ1-5, reads GAGVSQSPRYKVAKRGQDVALRCDPISGHVSLFWYQQALGQGPEFLTYFQNEAQLDKSGLPSDRFFAERPEGSVSTLKIQRTQQEDSAVYLCASSLLFLTSRNQPQHFGDGTRLSIL.

This clone was seen only a few times. The V gene is TRBV13, the J gene TRBJ1-1; D unresolved. CDR3 length: 13 amino acids. V was cut by 0 bases and J by 5 bases, with 7 bases left in between. Germline V gives CDR1 PRHDT, CDR2 FYEKMQ (reference sequence). CDR3 amino acids: CASSLGLATEAFF. CDR3 DNA sequence: TGTGCCAGCAGCTTAGGCCTGGCTACTGAAGCTTTCTTT.

The gene calls are TRBV7-2 and TRBJ2-5, with D unresolved. CDR3 length: 13 amino acids. Germline loops: CDR1 SGHTA, CDR2 FQGNSA. The V and J ends lost 7 bases and 5 bases respectively, with 14 bases between them. The CDR3 DNA follows: TGTGCCAGCAAAGACTTCGCCGGGGAGACCCAGTACTTC. This gives the protein CASKDFAGETQYF. Looking up the rest from reference TRBV7-2 and TRBJ2-5 gives the full variable domain: GAGVSQSPSNKVTEKGKDVELRCDPISGHTALYWYRQSLGQGLEFLIYFQGNSAPDKSGLPSDRFSAERTGGSVSTLTIQRTQQEDSAVYLCASKDFAGETQYFGPGTRLLVL.

The J gene is TRBJ1-3, the V gene TRBV5-1; D is perhaps TRBD1 (6 bases). The germline V gene encodes CDR1 SGHRS and CDR2 YFSETQ. CDR3 length equals 16 residues. Trimming shortened V by 3 bases and J by 2 bases, and 15 bases separated the two germline ends. The DNA of the CDR3 is TGCGCCAGCAGCTATGGGGCAGGGGCGGCTGGAAACACCATATATTTT. Protein sequence: CASSYGAGAAGNTIYF.